This is a list of T cell receptor beta chains from one sample in a study of T-cell reconstitution after alpha-beta-depleted transplantation in children. TCRdb used MiXCR to reprocess the PCR reads, holding one entry per CDR3 protein. Of around 380,000 distinct CDR3 sequences in the sample, roughly 10% were seen once. Sequencing was performed on PBMCs from the stem cell graft donor, taken from the stem cell graft. All receptors derive from a human donor who donated a stem cell graft to a child with acute myeloid leukemia. CDR3s include the opening cysteine and the closing phenylalanine or tryptophan. The order of the fields is V gene, J gene, clone size, D gene, CDR3 protein, CDR3 DNA. D genes are given only for firm matches. Part of the rows lack a size; the others show once, few, many or a class for expanded clones.

V: TRBV27
J: TRBJ2-3
size: once
D: -
CDR3: CASSFVVGTDTQYF
DNA: TGTGCCAGCAGTTTCGTCGTTGGCACAGATACGCAGTATTTT

V: TRBV20-1
J: TRBJ2-3
size: few
D: -
CDR3: CSADMVSDTQYF
DNA: TGCAGTGCTGACATGGTATCAGATACGCAGTATTTT

V: TRBV12-3/TRBV12-4
J: TRBJ2-1
size: few
D: TRBD2
CDR3: CASNKLAGPYNEQFF
DNA: TGTGCCAGCAACAAGCTAGCGGGCCCCTACAATGAGCAGTTCTTC

V: TRBV20-1
J: TRBJ1-2
size: many
D: -
CDR3: CSAAPRAGVDGYTF
DNA: TGCAGTGCCGCGCCTCGGGCAGGGGTGGATGGCTACACCTTC

V: TRBV20-1
J: TRBJ2-1
size: few
D: -
CDR3: CSATGNSVSYNEQFF
DNA: TGCAGTGCCACAGGGAATAGCGTCTCCTACAATGAGCAGTTCTTC

V: TRBV29-1
J: TRBJ2-5
size: few
D: -
CDR3: CSVHSDQRRETQYF
DNA: TGCAGCGTCCATTCCGACCAGCGTAGGGAGACCCAGTACTTC

V: TRBV5-1
J: TRBJ1-2
size: few
D: TRBD1
CDR3: CASRTSGGARYGYTF
DNA: TGCGCCAGCAGAACGTCAGGGGGCGCTCGCTATGGCTACACCTTC

V: TRBV20-1
J: TRBJ1-2
size: -
D: -
CDR3: CLARGSSNYGYTF
DNA: TGCTTGGCCCGGGGTTCCTCTAACTATGGCTACACCTTC

V: TRBV7-8
J: TRBJ1-2
size: few
D: -
CDR3: CASSPPQRGYYGYTF
DNA: TGTGCCAGCAGCCCACCCCAAAGGGGTTACTATGGCTACACCTTC

V: TRBV29-1
J: TRBJ2-5
size: -
D: -
CDR3: CSVEEGFETQYF
DNA: TGCAGCGTTGAAGAAGGGTTTGAGACCCAGTACTTC

V: TRBV7-9
J: TRBJ2-2
size: many
D: TRBD2
CDR3: CASSLGTSGSRTGELFF
DNA: TGTGCCAGCAGCTTAGGGACTAGCGGGAGTCGGACCGGGGAGCTGTTTTTT

V: TRBV6-2/TRBV6-3
J: TRBJ2-1
size: -
D: TRBD1
CDR3: CATKTGPNEQFF
DNA: TGTGCCACCAAGACAGGGCCCAATGAGCAGTTCTTC

V: TRBV10-1
J: TRBJ2-2
size: few
D: -
CDR3: CASSDPGRNTGELFF
DNA: TGCGCCAGCAGTGATCCAGGGAGGAACACCGGGGAGCTGTTTTTT

V: TRBV20-1
J: TRBJ1-2
size: -
D: -
CDR3: CSASPGRGNYGYTF
DNA: TGCAGTGCTAGCCCGGGACGGGGTAACTATGGCTACACCTTC

V: TRBV13
J: TRBJ2-3
size: few
D: TRBD2
CDR3: CASRITSGGDTQYF
DNA: TGTGCCAGCAGGATCACTAGCGGGGGAGACACGCAGTATTTT